This is a list of T cell receptor beta chains from one sample in a study of technical replicates of blood from a handful of donors. Produced via immunoSEQ multiplex PCR; TCRdb's table is partial and in-frame only. The sample includes fewer than 90,000 clones, around 97% of them seen just once. The sample taken for sequencing was T cells isolated from PBMCs. All receptors come from a human donor in good health. Both conserved end residues are part of each CDR3. The D gene is left open where the match is weak. Clone sizes are given selectively: once, few, many, or a class where the clone is expanded.

D gene	J gene	clone size	V gene	CDR3 DNA	CDR3 protein
.	TRBJ1-4	.	TRBV19	TGTGCCAGTAGTATAGATAGCGGGATTTCAACTAATGAAAAACTGTTTTTT	CASSIDSGISTNEKLFF
.	TRBJ1-1	.	TRBV30	TGTGCCTGGAGTGTACGGGGTCAAGAAGCTTTCTTT	CAWSVRGQEAFF
TRBD1	TRBJ2-5	once	TRBV5-6	TGTGCCAGCAGCGCCGGACAGGCCTCGCCGTACTTC	CASSAGQASPYF
TRBD2	TRBJ2-7	.	TRBV7-9	TGTGCCAGCAGCTTAGAGTTTACTAGCGGGAGCTCCTACGAGCAGTACTTC	CASSLEFTSGSSYEQYF
TRBD1	TRBJ1-1	few	TRBV5-1	TGCGCCAGCAGTCCTACAGGGGCTGACACTGAAGCTTTCTTT	CASSPTGADTEAFF
TRBD1	TRBJ1-1	once	TRBV4-1	TGCGCCAGCAGCTACCAGACAGGGGGCGTCACTGAAGCTTTCTTT	CASSYQTGGVTEAFF
.	TRBJ1-2	.	TRBV7-9	TGTGCCAGCAGCTTAACTTCAGGGAATTCCGATGGCTACACCTTC	CASSLTSGNSDGYTF
TRBD2	TRBJ2-2	once	TRBV9	TGTGCCAGCAGCGGGGCGCGGGGGTGGGAGCTGTTTTTT	CASSGARGWELFF
.	TRBJ2-3	.	TRBV9	TGTGCCAGCAGCGTAGGAGGCTCTAGCACAGATACGCAGTATTTT	CASSVGGSSTDTQYF
TRBD1	TRBJ2-5	.	TRBV27	TGTGCCAGCAGTTTATTGGACGCAGGGGGATCGGAAGAGACCCAGTACTTC	CASSLLDAGGSEETQYF
.	TRBJ2-1	once	TRBV9	TGTGCCAGCAGCGTAGTGGAGCGGGTCTGGTCCGAACAGTTCTTC	CASSVVERVWSEQFF
.	TRBJ2-1	.	TRBV28	TGTGCCAGCAGTTTGGTATCGGGATCGGTCCACAATGAGCAGTTCTTC	CASSLVSGSVHNEQFF
TRBD1	TRBJ2-1	.	TRBV19	TGTGCCAGTAGTATCCCTTGGACAGGGAGTTCCTACAATGAGCAGTTCTTC	CASSIPWTGSSYNEQFF
.	TRBJ2-5	.	TRBV20-1	TGCAGTGCCGCCGGTGAGACCCAGTACTTC	CSAAGETQYF
TRBD2	TRBJ2-1	.	TRBV2	TGTGCCAGCAAACTTCTAGCGGGAGAGAACAATGAGCAGTTCTTC	CASKLLAGENNEQFF
.	TRBJ2-1	.	TRBV11-3	TGTGCCAGCAGCTTTTCCAGGACAGCCAACTACAATGAGCAGTTCTTC	CASSFSRTANYNEQFF
.	TRBJ2-3	.	TRBV18	TGTGCCAGCTCACTCGCAGGGGCCTCGACAGATACGCAGTATTTT	CASSLAGASTDTQYF
.	TRBJ2-3	.	TRBV5-6	TGTGCCAGCAGCCTGGGACCTAGCACGGATACGCAGTATTTT	CASSLGPSTDTQYF
.	TRBJ1-1	.	TRBV6-5	TGTGCCAGCAGTTACTCTATTTCGGACACTGAAGCTTTCTTT	CASSYSISDTEAFF
.	TRBJ2-1	once	TRBV4-1	TGCGCCAGCAGCCAAGAGGAACTAGACCTCTACAATGAGCAGTTCTTC	CASSQEELDLYNEQFF
TRBD1	TRBJ1-4	.	TRBV2	TGTGCCACCATCCGGGACAGACGTTCAACTAATGAAAAACTGTTTTTT	CATIRDRRSTNEKLFF
TRBD1	TRBJ1-3	.	TRBV10-3	TGTGCCATCAGTGAGGCTAGACAGGGGCTTGGAAACACCATATATTTT	CAISEARQGLGNTIYF
TRBD2	TRBJ2-7	.	TRBV7-2	TGTGCCAGCAGCTTTAGCGGGCAATACTACGAGCAGTACTTC	CASSFSGQYYEQYF
TRBD1	TRBJ2-7	.	TRBV29-1	TGCAGCGTTGAAAAAGGGGGCCCGTCCTACGAGCAGTACTTC	CSVEKGGPSYEQYF
TRBD1	TRBJ1-1	once	TRBV30	TGTGCCTGGAGTTTGGACAGGGAGAACACTGAAGCTTTCTTT	CAWSLDRENTEAFF
.	TRBJ1-2	.	TRBV7-9	TGTGCCAGCAGCCGCCGCGGGGGGTTAGTAAGGGACGACTATGGCTACACCTTC	CASSRRGGLVRDDYGYTF
.	TRBJ1-1	once	TRBV28	TGTGCCAGCAGTTATGGGGGCGCAGCGACTACTGAAGCTTTCTTT	CASSYGGAATTEAFF
TRBD2	TRBJ2-3	.	TRBV9	TGTGCCAGCAGCGTAAGACTAGCGGGAGGGGGCACAGATACGCAGTATTTT	CASSVRLAGGGTDTQYF
.	TRBJ2-3	.	TRBV5-1	TGCGCCAGCAGCTTCGACGGGTTCGCGCCAGATACGCAGTATTTT	CASSFDGFAPDTQYF
.	TRBJ2-5	.	TRBV18	TGTGCCAGCTCACCAGCCCGGGAGACCCAGTACTTC	CASSPARETQYF
.	TRBJ1-3	.	TRBV9	TGTGCCAGCAGCGTAGCTCTAGGGGGTAGCTCTGGAAACACCATATATTTT	CASSVALGGSSGNTIYF
.	TRBJ2-1	.	TRBV19	TGTGCCAGTAGTATTCGGGCAGGGAAAGTTGATGAGCAGTTCTTC	CASSIRAGKVDEQFF
.	TRBJ2-7	.	TRBV5-1	TGCGCCAGCTACGGAGGACAGACCTACGAGCAGTACTTC	CASYGGQTYEQYF
TRBD1	TRBJ2-1	.	TRBV5-1	TGCGCCAGCAGCTGGGACAGGGGCGGGGATGAGCAGTTCTTC	CASSWDRGGDEQFF
TRBD1	TRBJ2-5	.	TRBV19	TGTGCCAGTAGGGGACAGCCGAAAGGGACCCAGTACTTC	CASRGQPKGTQYF
TRBD2	TRBJ2-2	.	TRBV11-2	TGTGCCAGCAGCCTTGGACTAGCGGGAGCCCGAGGGGGGGAGCTGTTTTTT	CASSLGLAGARGGELFF
.	TRBJ2-3	.	TRBV28	TGTGCCAGCAGTTTATCGGGTTACACAGATACGCAGTATTTT	CASSLSGYTDTQYF
.	TRBJ2-5	.	TRBV11-2	TGTGCCAGCAGCTTAGAACCTGGCCTCCGTGAGACCCAGTACTTC	CASSLEPGLRETQYF
TRBD1	TRBJ2-2	.	TRBV29-1	TGCAGCGTTGTACTGGACAGGGGGCCGAACACCGGGGAGCTGTTTTTT	CSVVLDRGPNTGELFF
.	TRBJ2-5	.	TRBV25-1	TGTGCCAGCAGTGACGAACAGGGCCTCGAGACCCAGTACTTC	CASSDEQGLETQYF
TRBD1	TRBJ1-5	.	TRBV6-1	TGTGCCAGCAGTGCAATTACGGGACAGGGAAAGAGGGTGGTCAATCAGCCCCAGCATTTT	CASSAITGQGKRVVNQPQHF
TRBD1	TRBJ2-3	.	TRBV19	TGTGCCAGTAGTTCAGGGGGCGTTGGGACGCAGTATTTT	CASSSGGVGTQYF
.	TRBJ1-2	.	TRBV7-9	TGTGCCAGCAGCTTATCGGGGAACGAGGGCTACACCTTC	CASSLSGNEGYTF
.	TRBJ2-3	.	TRBV9	TGTGCCAGCAGCCCTCCGTCGGGGAGGACGCAGTATTTT	CASSPPSGRTQYF
TRBD2	TRBJ2-3	.	TRBV19	TGTGCCAGTACGGGAGGACGGGGGAGCACAGATACGCAGTATTTT	CASTGGRGSTDTQYF
.	TRBJ1-4	.	TRBV4-1	TGCGCCAGCAGCCGAGACTTCAATGAAAAACTGTTTTTT	CASSRDFNEKLFF
TRBD2	TRBJ2-3	.	TRBV5-4	TGTGCCAGCAGCTTGGAGCGGGGGGGCCGTACGCAGTATTTT	CASSLERGGRTQYF
.	TRBJ2-7	.	TRBV6-5	TGTGCCAGCAGCCCCGGAGGGTTCGAGCAGTACTTC	CASSPGGFEQYF
TRBD2	TRBJ2-3	.	TRBV4-1	TGCGCCAGCAGAACCCGCCTAGCGGGAGAAGGGGATACGCAGTATTTT	CASRTRLAGEGDTQYF
TRBD1	TRBJ2-1	.	TRBV11-2	TGTGCCAGCTTGTTATCCGGGACAGGGCTATATGAGCAGTTCTTC	CASLLSGTGLYEQFF
TRBD2	TRBJ2-7	.	TRBV4-2	TGTGCCAGCAGCCGAACCTCCTTAGCGGGGGGGACCTACGAGCAGTACTTC	CASSRTSLAGGTYEQYF